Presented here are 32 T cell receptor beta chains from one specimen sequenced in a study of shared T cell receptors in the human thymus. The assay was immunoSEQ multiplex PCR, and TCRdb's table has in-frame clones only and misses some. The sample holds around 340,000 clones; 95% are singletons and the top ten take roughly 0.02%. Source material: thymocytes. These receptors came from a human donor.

The CDR3 region is CASSFALLAGVIPNEQYF. The CDR3 DNA reads TGTGCCAGCAGCTTTGCGCTACTAGCGGGAGTCATCCCCAACGAGCAGTACTTC. This chain connects TRBV7-3 to TRBJ2-7, with 11 bases lining up with TRBD2. The CDR3 spans 18 residues. Germline-derived CDR1 and CDR2 are SGHTA and FQGTGA. Trimming at V came to 3 bases and at J to 5 bases, leaving 15 bases not matched to a gene.

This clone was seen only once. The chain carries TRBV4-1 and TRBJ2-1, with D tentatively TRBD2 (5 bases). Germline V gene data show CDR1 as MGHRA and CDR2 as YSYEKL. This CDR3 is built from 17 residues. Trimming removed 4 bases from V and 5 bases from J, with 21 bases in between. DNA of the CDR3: TGCGCCAGCAGCCTCCGGACTCCCGCCAAAACTAACAATGAGCAGTTCTTC. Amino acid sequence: CASSLRTPAKTNNEQFF.

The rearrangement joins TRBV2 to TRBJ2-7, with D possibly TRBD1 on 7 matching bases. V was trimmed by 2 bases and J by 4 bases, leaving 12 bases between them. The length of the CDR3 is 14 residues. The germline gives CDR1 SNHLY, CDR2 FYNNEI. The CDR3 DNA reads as TGTGCCAGCAGTGAACGGGGGACAGCATACGAGCAGTACTTC. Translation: CASSERGTAYEQYF.

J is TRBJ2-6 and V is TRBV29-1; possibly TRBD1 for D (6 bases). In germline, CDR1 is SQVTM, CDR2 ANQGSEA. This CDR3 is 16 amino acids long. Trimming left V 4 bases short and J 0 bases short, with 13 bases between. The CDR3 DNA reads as TGCAGCGTTGGGTTCGACAGGCCCTCTGGGGCCAACGTCCTGACTTTC. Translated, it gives CSVGFDRPSGANVLTF.

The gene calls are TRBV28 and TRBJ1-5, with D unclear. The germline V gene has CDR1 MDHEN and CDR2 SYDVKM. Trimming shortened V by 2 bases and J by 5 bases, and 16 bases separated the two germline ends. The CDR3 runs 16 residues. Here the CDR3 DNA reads TGTGCCAGCAGTTTACGAGGTTGGTACTCAGATCAGCCCCAGCATTTT. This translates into CASSLRGWYSDQPQHF.

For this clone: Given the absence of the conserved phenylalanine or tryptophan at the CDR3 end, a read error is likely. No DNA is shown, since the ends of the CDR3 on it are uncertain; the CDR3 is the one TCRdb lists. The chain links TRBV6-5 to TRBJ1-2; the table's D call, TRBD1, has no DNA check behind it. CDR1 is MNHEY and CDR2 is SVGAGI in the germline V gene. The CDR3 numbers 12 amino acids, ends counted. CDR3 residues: CASSPPVGRVVV.

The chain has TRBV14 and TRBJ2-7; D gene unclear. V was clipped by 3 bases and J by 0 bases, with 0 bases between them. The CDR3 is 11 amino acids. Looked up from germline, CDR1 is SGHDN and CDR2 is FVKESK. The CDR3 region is CASSHSYEQYF. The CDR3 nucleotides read TGTGCCAGCAGCCACTCCTACGAGCAGTACTTC. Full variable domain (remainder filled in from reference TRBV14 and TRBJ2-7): EAGVTQFPSHSVIEKGQTVTLRCDPISGHDNLYWYRRVMGKEIKFLLHFVKESKQDESGMPNNRFLAERTGGTYSTLKVQPAELEDSGVYFCASSHSYEQYFGPGTRLTVT.

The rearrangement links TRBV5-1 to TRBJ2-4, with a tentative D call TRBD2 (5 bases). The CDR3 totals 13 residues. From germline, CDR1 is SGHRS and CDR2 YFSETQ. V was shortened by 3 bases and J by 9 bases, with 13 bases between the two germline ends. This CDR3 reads CASSSGGRTIQYF. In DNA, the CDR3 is TGCGCCAGCAGCTCGGGCGGGCGTACCATTCAGTACTTC.

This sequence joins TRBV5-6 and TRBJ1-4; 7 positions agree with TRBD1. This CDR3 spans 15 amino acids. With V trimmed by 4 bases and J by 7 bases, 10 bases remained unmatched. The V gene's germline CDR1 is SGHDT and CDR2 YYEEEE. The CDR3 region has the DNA TGTGCCAGCAGCCCCGGGGGAGGGGGCGGTGAAAAACTGTTTTTT. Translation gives CASSPGGGGGEKLFF.

The CDR3 is CASSWGQIYGYTF. The CDR3 nucleotides are TGTGCCAGCAGCTGGGGACAGATCTATGGCTACACCTTC. The chain has TRBV5-5 and TRBJ1-2, with 7 bases matching TRBD1. The CDR3 is 13 amino acids. Germline trimming cut 3 bases from V and 4 bases from J; bases unmatched to any gene: 3. From germline, CDR1 is SGHKS and CDR2 YYEKEE (reference sequence).

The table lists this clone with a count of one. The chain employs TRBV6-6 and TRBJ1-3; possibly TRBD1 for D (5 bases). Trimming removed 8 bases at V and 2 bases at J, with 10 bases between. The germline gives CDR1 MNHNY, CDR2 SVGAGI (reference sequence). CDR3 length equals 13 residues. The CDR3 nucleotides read TGTGCCAGCGGGTCGGGACCTGGAAACACCATATATTTT. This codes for CASGSGPGNTIYF.

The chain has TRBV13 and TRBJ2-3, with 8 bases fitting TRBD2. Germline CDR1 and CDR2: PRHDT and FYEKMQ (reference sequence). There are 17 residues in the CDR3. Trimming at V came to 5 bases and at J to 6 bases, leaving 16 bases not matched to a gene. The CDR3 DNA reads TGTGCCAGCAGCAGCCCCGGACTAGCAGGCCCGATGGATACGCAGTATTTT. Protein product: CASSSPGLAGPMDTQYF.

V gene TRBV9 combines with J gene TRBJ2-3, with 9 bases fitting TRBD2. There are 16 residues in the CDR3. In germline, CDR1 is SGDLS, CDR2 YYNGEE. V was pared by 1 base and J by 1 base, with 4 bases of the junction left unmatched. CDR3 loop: CASSVSSGKGTDTQYF. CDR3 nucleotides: TGTGCCAGCAGCGTATCTAGCGGGAAGGGCACAGATACGCAGTATTTT.

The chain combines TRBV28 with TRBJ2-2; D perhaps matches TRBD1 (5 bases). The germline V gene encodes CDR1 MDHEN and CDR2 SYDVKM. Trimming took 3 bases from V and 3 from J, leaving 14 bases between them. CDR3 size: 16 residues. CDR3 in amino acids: CASSFPRGRDTGELFF. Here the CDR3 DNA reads TGTGCCAGCAGTTTTCCAAGGGGCCGCGACACCGGGGAGCTGTTTTTT.

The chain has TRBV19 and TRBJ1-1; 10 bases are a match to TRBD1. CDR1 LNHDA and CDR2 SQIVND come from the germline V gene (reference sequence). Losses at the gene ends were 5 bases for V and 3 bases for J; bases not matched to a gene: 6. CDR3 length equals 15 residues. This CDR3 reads CASSPLDRGYTEAFF. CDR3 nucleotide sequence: TGTGCCAGTAGTCCCCTGGACAGGGGGTACACTGAAGCTTTCTTT. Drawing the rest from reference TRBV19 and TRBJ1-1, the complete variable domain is DGGITQSPKYLFRKEGQNVTLSCEQNLNHDAMYWYRQDPGQGLRLIYYSQIVNDFQKGDIAEGYSVSREKKESFPLTVTSAQKNPTAFYLCASSPLDRGYTEAFFGQGTRLTVV.

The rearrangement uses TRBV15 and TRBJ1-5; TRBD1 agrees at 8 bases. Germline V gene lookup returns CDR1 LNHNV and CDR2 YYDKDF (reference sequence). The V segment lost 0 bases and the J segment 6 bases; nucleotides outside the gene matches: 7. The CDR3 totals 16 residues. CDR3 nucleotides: TGTGCCACCAGCAGAGATCAGACAGGGGTGGTTCAGCCCCAGCATTTT. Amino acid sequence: CATSRDQTGVVQPQHF.

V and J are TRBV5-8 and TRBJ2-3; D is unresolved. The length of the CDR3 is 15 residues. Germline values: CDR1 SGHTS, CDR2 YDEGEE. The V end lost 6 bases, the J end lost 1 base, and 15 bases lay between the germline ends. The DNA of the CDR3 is TGTGCCAGCATGAAAGCATCCCTCGGCACAGATACGCAGTATTTT. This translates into CASMKASLGTDTQYF. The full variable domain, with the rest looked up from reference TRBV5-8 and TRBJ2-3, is EAGVTQSPTHLIKTRGQQATLRCSPISGHTSVYWYQQALGLGLQFLLWYDEGEERNRGNFPPRFSGRQFPNYSSELNVNALELEDSALYLCASMKASLGTDTQYFGPGTRLTVL.

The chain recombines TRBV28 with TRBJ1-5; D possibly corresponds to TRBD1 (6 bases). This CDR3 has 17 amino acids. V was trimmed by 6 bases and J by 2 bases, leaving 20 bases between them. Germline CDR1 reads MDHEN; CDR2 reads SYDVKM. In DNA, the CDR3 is TGTGCCAGCAGGCCTGGGGGCCTATACAGGGGCAATCAGCCCCAGCATTTT. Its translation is CASRPGGLYRGNQPQHF.

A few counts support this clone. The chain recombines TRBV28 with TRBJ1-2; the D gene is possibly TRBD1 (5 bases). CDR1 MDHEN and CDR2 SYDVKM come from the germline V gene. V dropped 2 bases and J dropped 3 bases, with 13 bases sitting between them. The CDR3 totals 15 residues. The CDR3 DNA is TGTGCCAGCAGTTTAATGGCAGGGAGATACTATGGCTACACCTTC. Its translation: CASSLMAGRYYGYTF.

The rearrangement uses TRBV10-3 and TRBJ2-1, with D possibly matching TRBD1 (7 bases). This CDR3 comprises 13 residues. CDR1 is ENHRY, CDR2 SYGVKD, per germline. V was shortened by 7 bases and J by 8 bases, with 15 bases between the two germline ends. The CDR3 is CAIIGGTAHEQFF. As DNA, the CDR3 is TGTGCCATCATCGGCGGGACAGCCCATGAGCAGTTCTTC.

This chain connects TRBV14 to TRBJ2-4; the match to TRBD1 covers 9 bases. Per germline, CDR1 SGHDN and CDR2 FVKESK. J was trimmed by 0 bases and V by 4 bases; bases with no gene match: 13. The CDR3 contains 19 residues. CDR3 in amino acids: CASSPIAGTGRLAKNIQYF. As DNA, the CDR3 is TGTGCCAGCAGCCCCATAGCAGGGACAGGGCGTTTAGCCAAAAACATTCAGTACTTC.

The CDR3 region is CASSSGTGGRMNEQFF. The CDR3 DNA follows: TGTGCCAGCAGTTCCGGGACTGGCGGGAGAATGAATGAGCAGTTCTTC. The genes are TRBV27 and TRBJ2-1; 7 bases match TRBD2. The CDR3 is 16 amino acids. CDR1 is MNHEY, CDR2 SMNVEV, per germline (reference sequence). J lost 7 bases, V lost 4 bases, and 13 bases had no gene match.

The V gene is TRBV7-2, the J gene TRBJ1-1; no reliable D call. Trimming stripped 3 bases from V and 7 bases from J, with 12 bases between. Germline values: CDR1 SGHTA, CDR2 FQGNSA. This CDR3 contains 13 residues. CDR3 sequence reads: CASSFHRRVEAFF. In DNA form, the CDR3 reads TGTGCCAGCAGCTTTCACCGCCGGGTTGAAGCTTTCTTT.

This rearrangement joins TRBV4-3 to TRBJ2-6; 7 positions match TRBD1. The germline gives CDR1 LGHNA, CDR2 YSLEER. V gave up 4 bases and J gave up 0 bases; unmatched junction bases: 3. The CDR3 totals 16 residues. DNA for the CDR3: TGCGCCAGCAGCCGGGGACAGCCCTCTGGGGCCAACGTCCTGACTTTC. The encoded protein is CASSRGQPSGANVLTF.

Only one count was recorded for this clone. The CDR3 sequence is CASSIGPSTGNTIYF. DNA for the CDR3: TGTGCCAGTAGTATAGGACCCTCAACTGGAAACACCATATATTTT. The chain employs TRBV19 and TRBJ1-3; no definite D call. V lost 1 base to trimming and J lost 2 bases, with 9 bases between them. The CDR3 has 15 residues. From germline, CDR1 is LNHDA and CDR2 SQIVND (reference sequence). Complete variable domain (other parts from reference TRBV19 and TRBJ1-3): DGGITQSPKYLFRKEGQNVTLSCEQNLNHDAMYWYRQDPGQGLRLIYYSQIVNDFQKGDIAEGYSVSREKKESFPLTVTSAQKNPTAFYLCASSIGPSTGNTIYFGEGSWLTVV.

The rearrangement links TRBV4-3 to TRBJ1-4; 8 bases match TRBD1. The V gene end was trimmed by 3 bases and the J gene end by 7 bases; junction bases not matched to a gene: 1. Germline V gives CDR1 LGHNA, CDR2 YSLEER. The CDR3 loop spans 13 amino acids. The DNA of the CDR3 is TGCGCCAGCAGCCACGGGACAGGTGAAAAACTGTTTTTT. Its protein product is CASSHGTGEKLFF.

The CDR3 DNA follows: TGTGCCAGCAGTGAGGCCGGGGAGCTGTTTTTT. Translated: CASSEAGELFF. This chain connects TRBV7-9 to TRBJ2-2; unclear D gene. Germline values: CDR1 SEHNR, CDR2 FQNEAQ (reference sequence). V was shortened by 6 bases and J by 6 bases, with 5 bases between the two germline ends. This CDR3 is 11 amino acids long.

DNA of the CDR3: TGTGCCAGCAGCTTGACTCGGGCGGGAGATCAGCACGAGCAGTACTTC. This translates into CASSLTRAGDQHEQYF. The chain combines TRBV5-4 with TRBJ2-7; the match to TRBD2 covers 7 bases. CDR3 size: 16 residues. The V gene end was trimmed by 1 base and the J gene end by 5 bases; junction bases not matched to a gene: 12. In germline, CDR1 is SGHNT, CDR2 YYREEE (reference sequence).

CDR3 residues: CASSAGRGQGEYQETQYF. DNA of the CDR3: TGTGCCAGCAGCGCGGGGAGGGGACAGGGGGAGTACCAAGAGACCCAGTACTTC. This rearrangement joins TRBV11-2 to TRBJ2-5, with 11 bases fitting TRBD1. The CDR3 loop spans 18 amino acids. CDR1 and CDR2 from the germline V gene are SGHAT and FQNNGV. V lost 5 bases and J lost 0; bases outside the gene matches: 11.

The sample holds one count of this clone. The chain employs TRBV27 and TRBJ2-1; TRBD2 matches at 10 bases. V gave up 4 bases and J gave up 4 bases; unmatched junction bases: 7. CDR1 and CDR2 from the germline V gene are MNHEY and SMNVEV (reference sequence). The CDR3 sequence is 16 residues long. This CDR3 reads CASSSRTSGPYNEQFF. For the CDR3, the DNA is TGTGCCAGCAGTTCCCGGACTAGCGGACCGTACAATGAGCAGTTCTTC.

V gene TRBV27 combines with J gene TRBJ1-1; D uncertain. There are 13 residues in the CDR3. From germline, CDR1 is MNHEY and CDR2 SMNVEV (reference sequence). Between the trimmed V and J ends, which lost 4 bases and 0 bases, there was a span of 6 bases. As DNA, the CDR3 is TGTGCCAGCAGTTACCGAATGAACACTGAAGCTTTCTTT. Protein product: CASSYRMNTEAFF.

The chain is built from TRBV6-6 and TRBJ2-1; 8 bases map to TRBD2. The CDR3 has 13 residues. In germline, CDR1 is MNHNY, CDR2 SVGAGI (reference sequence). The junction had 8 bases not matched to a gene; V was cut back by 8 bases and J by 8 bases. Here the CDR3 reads CASQGLEGHEQFF. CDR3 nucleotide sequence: TGTGCCAGCCAGGGACTAGAGGGACATGAGCAGTTCTTC.